This TCR beta chain was recorded in a study of shared clonotypes between healthy human individuals. The study's findings and limits: Memory subsets generally showed lower estimated richness than naive subsets. For sorted subsets, rarefaction showed incomplete sequencing despite large depth. Researchers sampled blood only, noting tissue repertoires likely differ.

CDR3 length equals 13 residues. The trim removed 6 bases at V and 5 bases at J, leaving 8 bases unmatched. The V gene's germline CDR1 is SGHRS and CDR2 YFSETQ. Profiling relied on immunoSEQ multiplex PCR, and the TCRdb table lists in-frame clones only, not all of them. The table has about 2.4 million clones, over 85% seen once. All donors were healthy HIV-negative adults lacking recent acute infections or vaccinations. In this sample, this clone turned up a few times. The antigen is unknown. The chain joins TRBV5-1 to TRBJ2-7, with 7 bases that match TRBD1. The specimen sequenced was naive CD4+ T cells from PBMCs. Specified subset: CD45RA+ positively selected. The TCR comes from a man between 18 and 35 years old in good health. Some clones in this sample may be carry-over from other donors' samples. The CDR3: CASTRTGLDEQYF. The CDR3 DNA is TGCGCCAGCACCCGGACAGGTTTGGACGAGCAGTACTTC.